A single sample is the source of the 17 T cell receptor beta chains below, sequenced in a study of cytomegalovirus exposure and HLA in healthy donors. This PCR relied on a set of 60 Vbeta primers and 13 Jbeta primers. Measured with immunoSEQ multiplex PCR; TCRdb has only the in-frame clones, and not every one. The sample has under 200,000 clones; 70% to 85% are singletons. Source material: PBMCs. These receptors all come from a man in his forties in good health and CMV-seropositive.

The chain employs TRBV29-1 and TRBJ2-2, with 7 bases aligning to TRBD1. Unmatched junction bases numbered 9, after V lost 6 bases and J lost 2 bases. Germline V gene lookup returns CDR1 SQVTM and CDR2 ANQGSEA. The CDR3 runs to 15 residues. CDR3 nucleotide sequence: TGCAGCGTCAGCGCCGGGACAGCCAACACCGGGGAGCTGTTTTTT. Protein sequence: CSVSAGTANTGELFF.

V usage is TRBV28 and J usage is TRBJ2-3, with D unresolved. This CDR3 spans 13 amino acids. Germline lookup yields CDR1 MDHEN and CDR2 SYDVKM. V lost 7 bases and J 4 bases, leaving 12 bases between the germline ends. The CDR3 is CASTLRAPDTQYF. The DNA of the CDR3 is TGTGCCAGCACCCTTCGAGCCCCAGATACGCAGTATTTT.

The chain joins TRBV19 to TRBJ2-5; 7 bases fit TRBD1. This CDR3 has 14 amino acids. The germline V gene encodes CDR1 LNHDA and CDR2 SQIVND (reference sequence). After removal of 6 bases from V and 2 bases from J, the junction contained 6 bases not matched to a gene. This chain's CDR3 is CASRGPGQQETQYF. CDR3 nucleotide sequence: TGTGCCAGTAGAGGTCCGGGACAGCAAGAGACCCAGTACTTC.

The rearrangement uses TRBV14 and TRBJ1-2; D ambiguous. Per the germline V gene, CDR1 is SGHDN and CDR2 is FVKESK. This CDR3 spans 13 amino acids. V lost 1 base, J lost 4 bases, and 7 bases lay in between. The CDR3 region is CASSQGQFYGYTF. The CDR3 DNA is TGTGCCAGCAGCCAAGGGCAGTTCTATGGCTACACCTTC.

This clone has just one count. The chain is built from TRBV19 and TRBJ2-1, with 9 bases lining up with TRBD2. CDR3 length: 17 amino acids. Germline assignment: CDR1 LNHDA and CDR2 SQIVND (reference sequence). The V segment lost 3 bases and the J segment 8 bases; nucleotides outside the gene matches: 14. The CDR3 region is CASSIPGGGRARDEQFF. CDR3 nucleotide sequence: TGTGCCAGTAGTATCCCTGGGGGCGGGAGGGCCAGGGATGAGCAGTTCTTC.

The chain has TRBV7-6 and TRBJ2-5; 9 nucleotides match TRBD2. The J call is uncertain, as TRBJ2-7 better fits the DNA end. CDR1 SGHVS and CDR2 FNYEAQ come from the germline V gene. CDR3 size: 18 residues. CDR3 sequence (DNA): TGTGCCAGCAGCTTAGTCCTAGCGGGAACCGCTAGGGCCTACGAGCAGTACTTC. Protein product: CASSLVLAGTARAYEQYF.

In its sample, this clone was seen once. Given the absence of the conserved phenylalanine or tryptophan at the CDR3 end, a read error is likely. The limits of the CDR3 on the DNA are not certain, so only TCRdb's listed CDR3 is given. The rearrangement uses TRBV6-1 and TRBJ2-7; no DNA check was done on the table's D call, TRBD2. A total of 13 residues make up the CDR3, ends included. In germline, CDR1 is MNHNS, CDR2 SASEGT. CDR3 region: CASSPGTSGRASY.

The chain recombines TRBV5-1 with TRBJ2-1; perhaps TRBD2 as D (5 bases). V was clipped by 1 base and J by 0 bases, with 5 bases between them. Per the germline V gene, CDR1 is SGHRS and CDR2 is YFSETQ. The length of the CDR3 is 14 residues. The CDR3 coding sequence is TGCGCCAGCAGCTTGCGGGACTCCTACAATGAGCAGTTCTTC. Translation gives CASSLRDSYNEQFF.

J is TRBJ2-5 and V is TRBV19, with D perhaps matching TRBD1 (5 bases). Looked up from germline, CDR1 is LNHDA and CDR2 is SQIVND (reference sequence). The CDR3 is 14 amino acids. Trimming took off 5 bases at V and 2 bases at J, with 12 bases between the two ends. The CDR3 bases are TGTGCCAGTAGTGGGGCAGCCCGTCAAGAGACCCAGTACTTC. Amino acids: CASSGAARQETQYF. Based on the CDR3 plus reference TRBV19 and TRBJ2-5, the full variable domain is DGGITQSPKYLFRKEGQNVTLSCEQNLNHDAMYWYRQDPGQGLRLIYYSQIVNDFQKGDIAEGYSVSREKKESFPLTVTSAQKNPTAFYLCASSGAARQETQYFGPGTRLLVL.

The V call is TRBV10-3, the J call TRBJ1-2; maybe TRBD1 (5 bases). The CDR3 contains 14 residues. CDR1 is ENHRY, CDR2 SYGVKD, per germline. The V gene lost 4 bases and the J gene lost 3 bases, with 12 bases spanning the gap. CDR3 region: CAISGPRGYYGYTF. In nucleotides, the CDR3 is TGTGCCATCAGTGGACCTAGGGGCTACTATGGCTACACCTTC.

This clone was found a few times. The chain joins TRBV7-2 to TRBJ2-1; D perhaps matches TRBD2 (5 bases). The CDR3 loop spans 16 amino acids. V shed 5 bases and J shed 4 bases, with 18 bases lying between them. Germline V gene lookup returns CDR1 SGHTA and CDR2 FQGNSA. The CDR3 region is CASSKSDSGEYNEQFF. The CDR3 DNA reads as TGTGCCAGCAGCAAATCGGACTCAGGAGAATACAATGAGCAGTTCTTC.

This rearrangement joins TRBV5-4 to TRBJ1-1; TRBD1 is a possible D gene (5 bases). The germline V and J ends were trimmed by 2 bases and 0 bases, with 8 bases remaining between them. The germline V gene encodes CDR1 SGHNT and CDR2 YYREEE (reference sequence). CDR3 size: 14 residues. This CDR3 is CASSLGVMNTEAFF. DNA for the CDR3: TGTGCCAGCAGCTTAGGGGTCATGAACACTGAAGCTTTCTTT.

In the case of this clone: The same CDR3 can be traced to other DNA sequences in this sample. The chain links TRBV2 to TRBJ1-3; perhaps TRBD1 as D (5 bases). The germline V gene has CDR1 SNHLY and CDR2 FYNNEI. The CDR3 spans 15 residues. Trimming pared 6 bases from V and 0 bases from J, leaving 12 bases between. The CDR3 bases are TGTGCCAGCAGCGATGGGGGGGGCTCTGGAAACACCATATATTTT. Its protein product is CASSDGGGSGNTIYF.

This clone was seen a single time. The CDR3 protein is CASSYQGLDGYTF. In nucleotides, the CDR3 is TGTGCCAGCAGCTACCAGGGGCTCGATGGCTACACCTTC. The gene calls are TRBV5-4 and TRBJ1-2, with D possibly matching TRBD1 (6 bases). CDR1 and CDR2 (germline): SGHNT, YYREEE (reference sequence). V was pared by 3 bases and J by 6 bases, with 12 bases between. The CDR3 runs 13 residues.

This chain links TRBV4-1 with TRBJ2-5; 7 nucleotides line up with TRBD2. CDR1 is MGHRA, CDR2 YSYEKL, per germline. The junction had 5 bases not matched to a gene; V was cut back by 3 bases and J by 1 base. This CDR3 comprises 15 residues. The CDR3 loop reads CASSQSGILQETQYF. For the CDR3, the DNA is TGCGCCAGCAGCCAGAGCGGGATCCTCCAAGAGACCCAGTACTTC.

This clone was recorded a few times. This chain's CDR3 is CASSYGTGGTGELFF. For the CDR3, the DNA is TGTGCCAGCAGCTACGGAACGGGAGGCACCGGGGAGCTGTTTTTT. The chain employs TRBV7-6 and TRBJ2-2; TRBD2 aligns across 7 bases. The CDR3 covers 15 residues. Germline loops: CDR1 SGHVS, CDR2 FNYEAQ. The V and J ends lost 4 bases and 4 bases, in that order; junction bases with no gene match: 6.

This clone is a singleton in its sample. The chain carries TRBV18 and TRBJ2-1; 9 nucleotides align to TRBD2. The V gene end was trimmed by 0 bases and the J gene end by 6 bases; junction bases not matched to a gene: 9. CDR1 KGHSH and CDR2 LQKENI come from the germline V gene. CDR3 length: 17 amino acids. This CDR3 reads CASSPPLAGWGFNEQFF. CDR3 DNA sequence: TGTGCCAGCTCACCACCCCTAGCGGGATGGGGGTTCAATGAGCAGTTCTTC.